The clone carrying this TCR beta chain was observed at least ten times. Its matching antigen is unknown. Germline V CDR1 and CDR2: SGDLS, YYNGEE. The CDR3 length is 15 residues. Deletions cut 0 bases from V and 4 bases from J, with 14 bases between. The data derive from a study of CD8 T cells in ankylosing spondylitis. Study-wide results and limits: CD8+ disease-linked clones were present at relatively low frequencies in blood. Among TCR beta sequences, a motif of about 8 highly homologous variants appeared characteristic of ankylosing spondylitis blood. Disease-linked clones were reportedly significantly enriched in matched ankylosing spondylitis synovial fluid.

Generation of TCR beta libraries employed quantitative 5'-RACE incorporating molecular barcodes. TCRdb independently ran MiXCR on the 5' RACE reads; one entry per CDR3 protein. Among about 30,000 distinct CDR3 sequences, roughly 5.3% were seen once, and the ten largest hold approximately 1.8%. The clonotype comes from a female donor with ankylosing spondylitis or in good health (not recorded which). V gene TRBV9 combines with J gene TRBJ2-7, with a tentative D call TRBD1 (5 bases). Sequenced sample: blood, either unsorted or a sorted T cell fraction (not recorded which). CDR3 loop: CASSVDPGISYEQYF. In DNA, the CDR3 is TGTGCCAGCAGCGTAGACCCAGGGATATCTTACGAGCAGTACTTC.